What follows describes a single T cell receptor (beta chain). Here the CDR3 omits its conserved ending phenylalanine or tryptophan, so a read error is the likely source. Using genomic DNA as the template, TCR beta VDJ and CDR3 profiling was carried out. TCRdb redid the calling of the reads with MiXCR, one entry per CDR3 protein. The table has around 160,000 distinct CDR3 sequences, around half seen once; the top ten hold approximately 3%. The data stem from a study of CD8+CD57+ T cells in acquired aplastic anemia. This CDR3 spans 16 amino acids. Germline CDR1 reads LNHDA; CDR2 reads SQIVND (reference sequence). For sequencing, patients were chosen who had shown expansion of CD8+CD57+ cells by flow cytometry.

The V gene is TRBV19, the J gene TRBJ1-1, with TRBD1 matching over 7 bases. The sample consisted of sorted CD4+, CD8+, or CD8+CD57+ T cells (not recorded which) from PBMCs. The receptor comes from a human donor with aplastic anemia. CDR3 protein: CASSIGVTGRNTEAFI. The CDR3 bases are TGTGCCAGCAGTATAGGGGTGACAGGGCGTAACACTGAAGCTTTCATT.